This T cell receptor beta chain was sequenced in a study of T-cell reconstitution after alpha-beta-depleted transplantation in children. The TCRbeta library incorporated unique molecular identifiers. In TCRdb, the PCR reads were re-called with MiXCR into one record per CDR3 protein. The sample contains 450,000 to 600,000 distinct CDR3 sequences, approximately 30% of which appear only once. V lost 0 bases and J lost 4; bases outside the gene matches: 2. This CDR3 comprises 13 residues. The V gene's germline CDR1 is SQVTM and CDR2 ANQGSEA. This clonotype was sampled from a human donor who donated a stem cell graft to a child with aplastic anemia. This chain joins TRBV29-1 and TRBJ1-2; TRBD1 agrees at 7 bases. This specimen consisted of PBMCs from the stem cell graft donor, obtained from the stem cell graft. The CDR3 DNA follows: TGCAGCGTTGAAGAAGGGACAGTCTATGGCTACACCTTC. This sequence encodes CSVEEGTVYGYTF. Full variable domain (rest looked up from reference TRBV29-1 and TRBJ1-2): SAVISQKPSRDICQRGTSLTIQCQVDSQVTMMFWYRQQPGQSLTLIATANQGSEATYESGFVIDKFPISRPNLTFSTLTVSNMSPEDSSIYLCSVEEGTVYGYTFGSGTRLTVV.